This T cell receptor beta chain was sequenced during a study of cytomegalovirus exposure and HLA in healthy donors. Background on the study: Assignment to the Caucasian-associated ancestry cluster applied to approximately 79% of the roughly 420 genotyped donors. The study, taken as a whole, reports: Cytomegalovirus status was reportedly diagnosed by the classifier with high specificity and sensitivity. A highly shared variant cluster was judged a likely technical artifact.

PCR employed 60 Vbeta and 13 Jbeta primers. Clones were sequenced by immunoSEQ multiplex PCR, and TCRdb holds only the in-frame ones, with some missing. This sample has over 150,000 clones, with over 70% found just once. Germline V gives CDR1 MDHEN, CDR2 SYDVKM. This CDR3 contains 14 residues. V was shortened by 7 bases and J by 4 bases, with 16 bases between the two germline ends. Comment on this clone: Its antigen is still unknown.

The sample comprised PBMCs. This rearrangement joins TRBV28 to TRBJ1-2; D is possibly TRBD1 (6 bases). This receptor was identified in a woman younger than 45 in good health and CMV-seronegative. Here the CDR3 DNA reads TGTGCCAGCATGGTCCCAGGGGCTGTCTATGGCTACACCTTC. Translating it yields CASMVPGAVYGYTF.